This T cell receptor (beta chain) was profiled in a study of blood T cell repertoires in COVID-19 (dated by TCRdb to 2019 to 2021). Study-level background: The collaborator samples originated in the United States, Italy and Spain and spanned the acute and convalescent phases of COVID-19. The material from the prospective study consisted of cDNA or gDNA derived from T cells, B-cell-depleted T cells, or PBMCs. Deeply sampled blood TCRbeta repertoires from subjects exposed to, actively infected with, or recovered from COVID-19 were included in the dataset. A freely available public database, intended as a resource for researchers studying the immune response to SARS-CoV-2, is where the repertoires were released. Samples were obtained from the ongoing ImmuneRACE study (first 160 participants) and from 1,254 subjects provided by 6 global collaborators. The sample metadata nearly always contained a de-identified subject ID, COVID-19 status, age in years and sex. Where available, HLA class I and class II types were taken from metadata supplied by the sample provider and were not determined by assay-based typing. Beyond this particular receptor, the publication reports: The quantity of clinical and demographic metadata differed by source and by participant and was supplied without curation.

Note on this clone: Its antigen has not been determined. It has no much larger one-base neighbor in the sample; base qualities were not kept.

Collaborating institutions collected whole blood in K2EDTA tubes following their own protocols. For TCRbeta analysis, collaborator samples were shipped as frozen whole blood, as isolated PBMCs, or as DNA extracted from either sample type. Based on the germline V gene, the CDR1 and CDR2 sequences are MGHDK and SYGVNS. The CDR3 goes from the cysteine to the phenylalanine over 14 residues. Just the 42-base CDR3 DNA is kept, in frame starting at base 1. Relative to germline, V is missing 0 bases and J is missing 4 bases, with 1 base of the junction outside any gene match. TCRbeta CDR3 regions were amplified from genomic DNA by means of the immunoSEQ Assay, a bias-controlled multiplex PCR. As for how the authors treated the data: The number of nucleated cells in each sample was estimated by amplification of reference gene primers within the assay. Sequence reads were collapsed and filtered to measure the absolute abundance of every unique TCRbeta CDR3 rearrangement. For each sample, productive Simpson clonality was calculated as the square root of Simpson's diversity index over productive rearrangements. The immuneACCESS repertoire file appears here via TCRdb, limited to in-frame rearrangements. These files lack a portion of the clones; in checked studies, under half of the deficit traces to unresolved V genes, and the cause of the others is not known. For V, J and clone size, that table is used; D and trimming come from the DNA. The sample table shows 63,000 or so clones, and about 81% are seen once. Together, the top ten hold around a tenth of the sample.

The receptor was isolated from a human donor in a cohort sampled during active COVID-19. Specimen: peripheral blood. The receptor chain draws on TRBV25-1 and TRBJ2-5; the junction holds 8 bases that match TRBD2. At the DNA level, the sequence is TGTGCCAGCAGTGAATACAGCGGGAGAGAGACCCAGTACTTC. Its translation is CASSEYSGRETQYF.